This T cell receptor (beta chain) is from a study of T-cell memory formation after mild COVID-19 listed by TCRdb under 2021. In the study overall: TCR sequence clusters from the two donors were largely donor specific. T-cell clones expanding and contracting after mild COVID-19 in a couple of donors were tracked by longitudinal TCRalpha and TCRbeta repertoire sequencing. Two young, previously healthy adult volunteers, one female and one male, were included in the cohort. Study-wide conclusions, independent of this receptor: Clones contracting from day 15 to 85 had balanced CD4/CD8 phenotypes, while a second wave expanding from day 15 to 37 was biased towards CD4+. The study covered only a couple of mild cases, and larger cohorts including severe cases with pre-infection samples were considered necessary. Some responding clones were detected in pre-infection memory, which suggested that pre-existing cross-reactive memory T cells had joined the SARS-CoV-2 response. Contracting CD4+ clones were located mainly in the CM and EM memory subsets, whereas CD8+ clones were found to be enriched in EMRA. Whether the second-wave clones peaking on day 37 were SARS-CoV-2 specific was not confirmed.

V ends up 4 bases short and J 4 bases short, with an unmatched junction base count of 5. As encoded in the germline V gene, CDR1 is SGHNT while CDR2 is YENEEA. Measured from the cysteine to the phenylalanine, the CDR3 is 14 residues long. Only CDR3 DNA is held: 42 bases, read in frame from base 1. PBMCs were isolated by Ficoll-Paque density gradient centrifugation. TCRdb shows the sequencer as Illumina NovaSeq 6000. TCRalpha and TCRbeta cDNA libraries were constructed by 5'RACE with constant-segment primers, with sample barcodes and unique molecular identifiers being introduced. RNA was extracted from every sample with Trizol reagent. Library amplification was performed in two PCR steps, and a second sample barcode and Illumina TruSeq adapters were introduced in the second step. Sequencing of the libraries was done on an Illumina NovaSeq, producing 2 x 150 bp paired-end reads. The source study handled its data this way. Reads were demultiplexed and collapsed into UMI-guided consensus sequences with migec v1.2.7. Using mixcr v2.1.11, UMI consensuses were aligned to TRA and TRB V and J templates and then assembled into clonotypes. A clonotype was counted as expanded or contracted only when both edgeR and NoisET called the clonotype significant, with the noise models trained on biological replicates. For edgeR calls, a false discovery rate-adjusted p below 0.01 and a log2 fold-change threshold of 1 were applied. As an exploratory analysis of dynamics, max-normalized trajectories of the 1000 most abundant clonotypes were examined by PCA with hierarchical clustering. Separately sequenced CD4+ and CD8+ repertoires were used to assign the CD4 or CD8 phenotype of responding clones. TCRdb's own reprocessing of the public reads used fastp at Q25 and MiXCR and kept productive beta chains. Every distinct CDR3 protein forms one entry, paired with its most common genes and DNA. None of the V and J calls come from the authors' own analysis; TCRdb made them. This sample gives roughly 580,000 distinct CDR3 sequences in total; about a sixth of them show up just once. Around 13% of the sample belongs to the ten largest clones.

As for this clonotype: There is no known antigen for this receptor. A much larger clone lies one base from this, so it may be a read error.

The sequencing sample was made of PBMCs or a T cell subset sorted from them (not recorded which). The receptor was isolated from an adult woman who had mild COVID-19 (a few samples of this study predate the infection). The sample titles of this study are shuffled in the database, so cell type and time point are left out; the donor was told from shared clones. The chain was built from TRBV11-3 and TRBJ2-7; 9 central nucleotides agree with TRBD1. The encoded CDR3 is CASSSGTGRYEQYF. The bases are TGTGCCAGCAGCTCCGGGACAGGGAGGTACGAGCAGTACTTC.